This T cell receptor beta chain was obtained from a study of cytomegalovirus exposure and HLA in healthy donors. V dropped 4 bases and J dropped 1 base, with 17 bases sitting between them. Germline CDR1 and CDR2: GTSNPN and SVGIG (reference sequence). The CDR3 covers 15 residues. PCR amplification relied on 60 Vbeta primers (plus 13 Jbeta primers). The method was immunoSEQ multiplex PCR; TCRdb's version includes in-frame clones alone and lacks a portion of them. Of about 170,000 clones detected, around 80% appear once; the ten largest clones hold around 4.3%. Sample: PBMCs. The chain couples TRBV30 to TRBJ2-7, with D possibly matching TRBD1 (6 bases). The clonotype was recovered from a woman in her forties or fifties in good health and CMV-seropositive. The chain's CDR3 is CAWTGGAGTSYEQYF. The CDR3 DNA reads as TGTGCCTGGACCGGTGGGGCAGGGACATCCTACGAGCAGTACTTC.